The 25 T cell receptor beta chains in this list originate from one sample, sequenced in a study of control samples from healthy donors and cancer patients (dated by TCRdb to between 2020 and 2021). Library preparation employed the immunoSEQ multiplex PCR assay. Not all clones reach the TCRdb copy of this immuneACCESS table, which keeps in-frame sequences only. Checked studies attribute under half of the gap to unresolved V genes and leave the rest unexplained. The table for this sample lists tens of thousands of clones; roughly 87% of them were counted only once. The ten largest clones capture 3% to 5% of the sample. Sequenced sample: formalin-fixed, paraffin-embedded tissue. These receptor sequences come from a female donor with melanoma.

This sequence joins TRBV9 and TRBJ2-7; unclear D gene. CDR1 SGDLS and CDR2 YYNGEE come from the germline V gene. This CDR3 is built from 15 residues. V lost 0 bases, J lost 0 bases, and 10 bases lay in between. CDR3 bases: TGTGCCAGCAGCGTAGGTTACTTCAGCTCCTACGAGCAGTACTTC. Protein: CASSVGYFSSYEQYF.

This rearrangement joins TRBV5-5 to TRBJ2-4, with 11 bases fitting TRBD2. The CDR3 has 14 residues. The V gene end was trimmed by 3 bases and the J gene end by 6 bases; junction bases not matched to a gene: 2. CDR1 is SGHKS, CDR2 YYEKEE, per germline (reference sequence). The CDR3 nucleotides are TGTGCCAGCAGCTACGGGACTAGCGGAAACATTCAGTACTTC. Translating it yields CASSYGTSGNIQYF.

Only one count was recorded for this clone. The CDR3 loop is CASSLSGFGYTF. DNA of the CDR3: TGTGCCAGCAGCTTGTCAGGTTTCGGCTACACCTTC. The chain employs TRBV5-5 and TRBJ1-2; D is undetermined. Per germline, CDR1 SGHKS and CDR2 YYEKEE (reference sequence). The CDR3 is 12 residues long. Trimming cost V 1 base and J 8 bases, with 9 bases left between them.

This clone was counted only a few times. V is TRBV7-3 and J is TRBJ2-2, with 9 nucleotides matching TRBD1. After removal of 5 bases from V and 6 bases from J, the junction contained 13 bases not matched to a gene. The germline V gene encodes CDR1 SGHTA and CDR2 FQGTGA. The CDR3 covers 17 residues. The CDR3 nucleotides are TGTGCCAGCAGCACGCCCCGGGACAGGGATAGTGCCGGGGAGCTGTTTTTT. It is translated as CASSTPRDRDSAGELFF.

J is TRBJ1-5 and V is TRBV7-2; D is undetermined. The germline V gene encodes CDR1 SGHTA and CDR2 FQGNSA. V was cut by 3 bases and J by 0 bases, with 9 bases left in between. The CDR3 extends over 15 amino acids. Here the CDR3 reads CASSLGSHSNQPQHF. The DNA of the CDR3 is TGTGCCAGCAGCTTGGGCAGTCATAGCAATCAGCCCCAGCATTTT.

This sequence joins TRBV28 and TRBJ2-7; no definite D call. CDR3 length: 12 residues. Trimming took off 2 bases at V and 4 bases at J, with 6 bases between the two ends. CDR1 and CDR2 from the germline V gene are MDHEN and SYDVKM. The CDR3: CASSLPAYEQYF. CDR3 nucleotide sequence: TGTGCCAGCAGTTTACCGGCTTACGAGCAGTACTTC.

The J gene is TRBJ2-4, the V gene TRBV11-2; maybe TRBD2 (5 bases). Germline CDR1 is SGHAT and CDR2 is FQNNGV. V was clipped by 5 bases and J by 8 bases, with 7 bases between them. This CDR3 has 11 amino acids. The CDR3 region has the DNA TGTGCCAGCAGCCTGAGGGACATTCAGTACTTC. Amino acid sequence: CASSLRDIQYF.

The chain joins TRBV9 to TRBJ1-1; D remains ambiguous. V dropped 1 base and J dropped 6 bases, with 16 bases sitting between them. The CDR3 has 15 amino acids. Germline values: CDR1 SGDLS, CDR2 YYNGEE. The CDR3 coding sequence is TGTGCCAGCAGCGTACTAAAACATGGGGAGGCTGAAGCTTTCTTT. Protein sequence: CASSVLKHGEAEAFF.

The chain combines TRBV24-1 with TRBJ2-1; D uncertain. Germline V gene sequence: CDR1 KGHDR, CDR2 SFDVKD. The CDR3 sequence is 11 residues long. Trimming took 1 base from V and 6 from J, leaving 0 bases between them. In nucleotides, the CDR3 is TGTGCCACCAGTGATTTCAATGAGCAGTTCTTC. This sequence encodes CATSDFNEQFF.

The rearrangement joins TRBV7-8 to TRBJ2-1, with D unresolved. V shed 1 base and J shed 0 bases, with 10 bases lying between them. Germline lookup yields CDR1 SGHVS and CDR2 FQNEAQ. This CDR3 spans 16 amino acids. The CDR3 DNA reads as TGTGCCAGCAGCTTAGGTCTGACCCGCTCCTACAATGAGCAGTTCTTC. Its protein is CASSLGLTRSYNEQFF.

To note about this clone: The sample holds other DNA sequences that translate to the same CDR3. The chain is built from TRBV5-1 and TRBJ1-5; D is possibly TRBD1 (5 bases). V lost 3 bases, J lost 5 bases, and 12 bases lay in between. This CDR3 is built from 14 residues. CDR1 is SGHRS, CDR2 YFSETQ, per germline. CDR3 loop: CASSYGQGDQPQHF. Here the CDR3 DNA reads TGCGCCAGCAGCTATGGGCAGGGTGATCAGCCCCAGCATTTT.

V is TRBV2 and J is TRBJ2-3; D is undetermined. The CDR3 is 12 amino acids. From germline, CDR1 is SNHLY and CDR2 FYNNEI. Trimming left V 4 bases short and J 8 bases short, with 10 bases between. The DNA of the CDR3 is TGTGCCAGCAGTGTTATGGACCCTACGCAGTATTTT. Amino acids: CASSVMDPTQYF.

A single count supports this clone. The chain is built from TRBV10-3 and TRBJ2-3; no definite D call. CDR1 is ENHRY, CDR2 SYGVKD, per germline. V was cut by 5 bases and J by 3 bases, with 21 bases left in between. The CDR3 runs to 17 residues. CDR3 sequence (DNA): TGTGCCATCAGTAAGAGGATGGGGATTCCCGGGACAGATACGCAGTATTTT. Protein product: CAISKRMGIPGTDTQYF.

The rearrangement uses TRBV6-7 and TRBJ1-4; D remains ambiguous. TRBV6-7 has ORF status, its function being uncertain. Trimming cost V 2 bases and J 0 bases, with 4 bases left between them. The CDR3 length is 14 residues. DNA of the CDR3: TGTGCCAGCAGTTACCCTGCAACTAATGAAAAACTGTTTTTT. This codes for CASSYPATNEKLFF.

The V call is TRBV5-1, the J call TRBJ1-1; D perhaps matches TRBD1 (5 bases). V lost 4 bases and J 4 bases, leaving 14 bases between the germline ends. The CDR3 sequence is 14 residues long. Germline CDR1 and CDR2: SGHRS and YFSETQ. In DNA, the CDR3 is TGCGCCAGCAGCCGGACACATTTTGCCACTGAAGCTTTCTTT. This sequence encodes CASSRTHFATEAFF.

This chain links TRBV5-6 with TRBJ2-2; weak D call: TRBD1 (5 bases). The CDR3 runs 16 residues. Germline values: CDR1 SGHDT, CDR2 YYEEEE. V gave up 5 bases and J gave up 1 base, with 15 bases separating them. For the CDR3, the DNA is TGTGCCAGCAGTCAAAGGGGCTTATTGAACACCGGGGAGCTGTTTTTT. Amino acids: CASSQRGLLNTGELFF.

The DNA for the CDR3 is TGTGCCAGCAGGGAGACGGGCAACTATGGCTACACCTTC. It specifies CASRETGNYGYTF. The chain combines TRBV6-5 with TRBJ1-2; D ambiguous. Germline V gene data show CDR1 as MNHEY and CDR2 as SVGAGI. The CDR3 covers 13 residues. V lost 6 bases and J lost 2, with 10 bases in between.

The chain combines TRBV19 with TRBJ2-7; unclear D gene. CDR3 length equals 12 residues. Deletions cut 5 bases from V and 6 bases from J, with 11 bases between. Germline CDR1 reads LNHDA; CDR2 reads SQIVND (reference sequence). The chain's CDR3 is CASSFQDGEQYF. CDR3 DNA sequence: TGTGCCAGTAGTTTTCAGGACGGCGAGCAGTACTTC.

The rearrangement links TRBV19 to TRBJ2-1; a possible D gene is TRBD2 (6 bases). The CDR3 runs 13 residues. The V and J ends lost 2 bases and 7 bases respectively, with 9 bases between them. Germline CDR1 reads LNHDA; CDR2 reads SQIVND (reference sequence). CDR3 bases: TGTGCCAGTAGTATACGGGAGCGGAATGAGCAGTTCTTC. Its protein product is CASSIRERNEQFF.

This clone was counted once. The rearrangement uses TRBV7-8 and TRBJ2-2; TRBD2 matches at 14 bases. Unmatched junction bases numbered 12, after V lost 5 bases and J lost 4 bases. The CDR3 extends over 19 amino acids. CDR1 and CDR2 from the germline V gene are SGHVS and FQNEAQ. In DNA, the CDR3 is TGTGCCAGCAGCCCCGGACTAGCGGGAGGCATTGAGGGCACCGGGGAGCTGTTTTTT. Protein product: CASSPGLAGGIEGTGELFF.

The chain has TRBV6-2 or TRBV6-3 and TRBJ2-2; tentative D call: TRBD2 (5 bases). V lost 2 bases and J lost 6, with 19 bases in between. Germline V gene data show CDR1 as MNHEY and CDR2 as SVGEGT. The CDR3 is 17 residues long. The CDR3 nucleotides are TGTGCCAGCAGTTACCCTCCCCAGTGGGAGATGGCCGGGGAGCTGTTTTTT. Translating gives CASSYPPQWEMAGELFF.

The chain employs TRBV7-9 and TRBJ2-5; D is ambiguous. In germline, CDR1 is SEHNR, CDR2 FQNEAQ (reference sequence). The V end lost 2 bases, the J end lost 3 bases, and 13 bases lay between the germline ends. CDR3 length: 15 residues. CDR3 DNA sequence: TGTGCCAGCAGCTTAAATGCGGTTCCAAAAGAGACCCAGTACTTC. Its translation is CASSLNAVPKETQYF. Together with reference TRBV7-9 and TRBJ2-5, the CDR3 gives the full variable domain: DTGVSQNPRHKITKRGQNVTFRCDPISEHNRLYWYRQTLGQGPEFLTYFQNEAQLEKSRLLSDRFSAERPKGSFSTLEIQRTEQGDSAMYLCASSLNAVPKETQYFGPGTRLLVL.

The CDR3 DNA sequence: TGCGCCAGCAGCCAAGATCGATCCGGGACAAGGGGAGGCCAGCCCCAGCATTTT. This translates into CASSQDRSGTRGGQPQHF. The chain joins TRBV4-1 to TRBJ1-5; weak D call: TRBD1 (6 bases). Germline CDR1 and CDR2: MGHRA and YSYEKL. The CDR3 loop spans 18 amino acids. V gave up 0 bases and J gave up 7 bases, with 22 bases separating them.

This clone was observed a single time. The chain joins TRBV6-2 or TRBV6-3 to TRBJ2-3; the D gene is possibly TRBD2 (6 bases). The CDR3 spans 17 residues. Germline V gives CDR1 MNHEY, CDR2 SVGEGT. Trimming pared 0 bases from V and 3 bases from J, leaving 16 bases between. The CDR3 region has the DNA TGTGCCAGCAGTTACTCGAAGAGGGAGGTAGCGACAGATACGCAGTATTTT. Protein product: CASSYSKREVATDTQYF.

This clone was recorded only once. The rearrangement joins TRBV5-5 to TRBJ2-7, with D perhaps TRBD1 or TRBD2 (7 bases each). Germline V gene sequence: CDR1 SGHKS, CDR2 YYEKEE (reference sequence). The CDR3 spans 14 residues. The V end was cut by 3 bases, the J end by 3 bases, with 13 bases between. The CDR3 loop reads CASSWGGQLYEQYF. CDR3 DNA: TGTGCCAGCAGCTGGGGGGGACAGCTCTACGAGCAGTACTTC.